Below are 32 T cell receptor beta chains sequenced from a single sample in a study of tumor and adjacent non-tumor tissue in lung cancer. A modified ARM-PCR protocol with three rounds of nested PCR amplified TCRbeta. TCRdb used MiXCR to reprocess the multiplex PCR reads, holding one entry per CDR3 protein. The table includes 130,000 or so distinct CDR3 sequences, 66% detected once. The template was RNA from unsorted bulk tissue. The source material was lung tumor tissue. The receptors were gathered from a man under 40 with non-small cell lung cancer.

To note about this clonotype: A read error is possible here, since a much larger clone lies one base away. This chain joins TRBV20-1 and TRBJ1-2; D gene ambiguous. CDR3 size: 14 residues. Germline V CDR1 and CDR2: DFQATT, SNEGSKA (reference sequence). V shed 1 base and J shed 6 bases, with 15 bases lying between them. CDR3: CSARVSGSSDGYTF. In nucleotides, the CDR3 is TGCAGTGCTAGAGTTTCGGGCTCCTCAGATGGCTACACCTTC.

The chain couples TRBV6-1 to TRBJ1-1; a possible D gene is TRBD1 (6 bases). The CDR3 is 15 amino acids. Germline CDR1 MNHNS, CDR2 SASEGT. Trimming pared 7 bases from V and 5 bases from J, leaving 20 bases between. The CDR3 region is CASNSRGTSETEAFF. The CDR3 DNA is TGTGCCAGCAATTCAAGGGGGACATCAGAAACTGAAGCTTTCTTT.

There are a few counts of this clonotype. This sequence may be a read error, since a much larger clone differs from it by one base. The chain carries TRBV20-1 and TRBJ1-1, with 7 positions matching TRBD1. After removal of 0 bases from V and 0 bases from J, the junction contained 4 bases not matched to a gene. The CDR3 covers 15 residues. Germline V CDR1 and CDR2: DFQATT, SNEGSKA (reference sequence). The CDR3 reads CSARDSGTVNTEAFF. The CDR3 DNA is TGCAGTGCTAGAGATTCAGGGACAGTGAACACTGAAGCTTTCTTT.

The chain has TRBV7-8 and TRBJ1-6; 7 nucleotides line up with TRBD1. The germline gives CDR1 SGHVS, CDR2 FQNEAQ. The length of the CDR3 is 15 residues. With V trimmed by 5 bases and J by 10 bases, 11 bases remained unmatched. The CDR3 loop reads CASSTRQGQFSPLHF. CDR3 DNA: TGTGCCAGCAGCACAAGACAGGGACAATTCTCACCCCTCCACTTT.

Remarks on this clonotype: One end of the junction varies from germline; a read error may be responsible. V and J are TRBV11-2 and TRBJ2-1; D uncertain. Germline loops: CDR1 SGHAT, CDR2 FQNNGV. This CDR3 is built from 16 residues. CDR3 coding DNA: TGTGCCAGCAGCTTATATGATAGGGCGTCCTGCAATGAGCAGTTCTTC. It encodes CASSLYDRASCNEQFF. The variable domain in full, completed from reference TRBV11-2 and TRBJ2-1, reads EAGVAQSPRYKIIEKRQSVAFWCNPISGHATLYWYQQILGQGPKLLIQFQNNGVVDDSQLPKDRFSAERLKGVDSTLKIQPAKLEDSAVYLCASSLYDRASCNEQFFGPGTRLTVL.

The genes are TRBV29-1 and TRBJ2-3, with a tentative D call TRBD1 (6 bases). Germline values: CDR1 SQVTM, CDR2 ANQGSEA. This CDR3 is built from 15 residues. In nucleotides, the CDR3 is TGCTGCGCTTCGGGACACGGGCTCGTCACAGATACGCAGTATTTT. Amino acids: CCASGHGLVTDTQYF.

A word on this clonotype: It is likely a read error, because the conserved phenylalanine at the end of the CDR3 is missing. The chain uses TRBV6-1 and TRBJ1-5; D unclear. Trimming took off 2 bases at V and 4 bases at J, with 9 bases between the two ends. Germline-derived CDR1 and CDR2 are MNHNS and SASEGT. The CDR3 is 14 residues long. The CDR3, as DNA: TGTGCCAGCAGTGAACAGGAACCTAATCAGCCCCAGCATTGT. It is translated as CASSEQEPNQPQHC.

The chain combines TRBV11-2 with TRBJ1-5, with TRBD2 as a possible D gene (6 bases). The J call is in doubt because the DNA end fits TRBJ2-3 better. The CDR3 sequence is 15 residues long. Germline V CDR1 and CDR2: SGHAT, FQNNGV. CDR3 sequence reads: CASSDMGGSNQPQYF. The CDR3 DNA reads as TGTGCCAGCAGCGACATGGGGGGTTCGAATCAGCCCCAGTATTTT.

This clonotype occurred many times. V gene TRBV20-1 combines with J gene TRBJ2-1; D call uncertain. V lost 3 bases and J lost 0, with 9 bases in between. Germline CDR1 reads DFQATT; CDR2 reads SNEGSKA (reference sequence). This CDR3 comprises 14 residues. CDR3 coding DNA: TGCAGTGCTAGCAAAGGGTACTCCTACAATGAGCAGTTCTTC. It specifies CSASKGYSYNEQFF.

This rearrangement joins TRBV12-3 or TRBV12-4 to TRBJ2-7, with 8 bases matching TRBD2. This CDR3 comprises 15 residues. Unmatched junction bases numbered 15, after V lost 8 bases and J lost 6 bases. CDR3 amino acids: CASGTSGGDNCEQYF. The CDR3 DNA sequence: TGTGCCAGCGGTACATCCGGGGGGGATAATTGCGAGCAGTACTTC.

On this clonotype itself: At one boundary the junction diverges from the germline segment, which might be a read error. The chain links TRBV6-2 or TRBV6-3 to TRBJ2-7; 10 nucleotides agree with TRBD1. The CDR3 covers 13 residues. Germline-derived CDR1 and CDR2 are MNHEY and SVGEGT. The CDR3 nucleotides are TGTGCCAGCAGGCCGACAGGGGGCTACGTGCAGTATTTC. This encodes CASRPTGGYVQYF.

The chain couples TRBV6-5 to TRBJ2-5, with no clear D. CDR3 length equals 14 residues. Per the germline V gene, CDR1 is MNHEY and CDR2 is SVGAGI. CDR3 amino acids: CARRIDLAQETQYF. DNA for the CDR3: TGTGCTAGAAGGATCGATTTGGCCCAAGAGACCCAGTACTTC.

In regard to this clonotype: The junction departs from the called germline gene at one end, perhaps through a read error. The CDR3 sequence: CVSSRFGGYTF. CDR3 nucleotide sequence: TGTGTCAGCAGTCGATTTGGTGGTTACACCTTT. The chain joins TRBV6-1 to TRBJ1-2; D remains unclear. The V gene's germline CDR1 is MNHNS and CDR2 SASEGT. This CDR3 spans 11 amino acids.

The chain carries TRBV29-1 and TRBJ1-1, with D uncertain. The ends were cut back, 6 bases at V and 5 bases at J, with 16 bases in the middle. The CDR3 has 13 amino acids. Looked up from germline, CDR1 is SQVTM and CDR2 is ANQGSEA. CDR3 in DNA: TGCAGCGTCACTACACCCCTGCGGACTGAAGCTTTCTTT. It yields the protein CSVTTPLRTEAFF.

In regard to this clonotype: At one end, the junction sequence differs from germline, possibly due to a read error. V and J are TRBV12-3 or TRBV12-4 and TRBJ2-7, with D perhaps given as TRBD1 or TRBD2 (5 bases each). The CDR3 extends over 14 amino acids. CDR3 nucleotides: TGTGCCAGCAGTTTACAGGGTAGCGTCTACGAGCGGTACTTC. It codes for CASSLQGSVYERYF.

Ten or more counts support this clonotype. V and J are TRBV6-2 or TRBV6-3 and TRBJ2-7; 9 nucleotides match TRBD1. The V and J ends lost 6 bases and 1 base, in that order; junction bases with no gene match: 4. Germline CDR1 and CDR2: MNHEY and SVGEGT. The CDR3 length is 14 residues. As DNA, the CDR3 is TGTGCCAGCAGGACCGGGACAGGGTCCTACGAGCAGTACTTC. Amino acid sequence: CASRTGTGSYEQYF.

This clonotype was detected ten times or more. J is TRBJ2-3 and V is TRBV29-1; the match to TRBD1 covers 7 bases. With 1 base clipped from V and 2 bases from J, the junction kept 9 bases outside the gene matches. Germline lookup yields CDR1 SQVTM and CDR2 ANQGSEA. This CDR3 comprises 16 residues. In DNA, the CDR3 is TGCAGCGTTGAAGTCTCGGGACAGCCAATCACAGATACGCAGTATTTT. The encoded protein is CSVEVSGQPITDTQYF.

Notes on this clonotype: The junction does not match germline at one end; this may be a read error. This chain joins TRBV20-1 and TRBJ2-1; 13 bases fit TRBD2. CDR3 length: 14 residues. From germline, CDR1 is DFQATT and CDR2 SNEGSKA (reference sequence). The CDR3 DNA is TGTAGTACTAGGACTAGCGGGGGCTACAATGAGCAGTTCTTC. This gives the protein CSTRTSGGYNEQFF.

The V call is TRBV29-1, the J call TRBJ2-2, with 9 bases fitting TRBD1. Germline CDR1 reads SQVTM; CDR2 reads ANQGSEA. The CDR3 totals 15 residues. This chain's CDR3 is CGVDPGQGFAGELFF. CDR3 nucleotides: TGCGGTGTTGACCCGGGACAGGGATTTGCCGGGGAGCTGTTTTTT.

Only a few counts were recorded for this clonotype. The chain uses TRBV12-3 or TRBV12-4 and TRBJ1-1; weak D call: TRBD1 (5 bases). V was cut by 5 bases and J by 2 bases, with 15 bases left in between. The CDR3 runs 15 residues. Written as DNA, the CDR3 is TGTGCCAGCAGTCTTCGGGACCGAAAAAACACTGAAGCTTTCTTT. Residues: CASSLRDRKNTEAFF.

Note on this clonotype: A much bigger clone sits one base away, suggesting this may be a read error. J is TRBJ1-3 and V is TRBV12-3 or TRBV12-4; D remains ambiguous. This CDR3 comprises 14 residues. CDR3 residues: CVSSRLNSGNTIYF. In DNA form, the CDR3 reads TGTGTCAGCAGTCGACTGAACTCTGGAAACACCATATATTTT.

This clonotype was seen ten or more times. The chain is built from TRBV11-2 and TRBJ2-2; D unresolved. Looked up from germline, CDR1 is SGHAT and CDR2 is FQNNGV. Trimming removed 0 bases at V and 5 bases at J, with 4 bases between. This CDR3 is 13 amino acids long. The CDR3 nucleotides are TGTGCCAGCAGCTTAGATTTAACCGGGGAGCTGTTTTTT. Translating it yields CASSLDLTGELFF.

At least ten counts were recorded for this clonotype. V usage is TRBV29-1 and J usage is TRBJ2-1; TRBD1 aligns across 10 bases. Per the germline V gene, CDR1 is SQVTM and CDR2 is ANQGSEA. The CDR3 covers 13 residues. J gave up 5 bases and V 6 bases, and 4 bases lay outside the gene matches. CDR3 loop: CSVDGTGDNEQFF. CDR3 DNA sequence: TGCAGCGTCGATGGGACAGGGGACAATGAGCAGTTCTTC.

Points on this clonotype: This may come from a read error, since a much larger clone is one base off. J is TRBJ2-7 and V is TRBV6-2 or TRBV6-3; D might be TRBD2 (6 bases). CDR3 length: 16 residues. CDR1 and CDR2 (germline): MNHEY, SVGEGT. V was shortened by 2 bases and J by 0 bases, with 14 bases between the two germline ends. The CDR3 is CASSYASVATSYEQYF. The CDR3, as DNA: TGTGCCAGCAGTTACGCTAGCGTGGCCACCTCCTACGAGCAGTACTTC.

About this clonotype itself: Without the conserved terminal phenylalanine or tryptophan, this CDR3 likely stems from a read error. The chain links TRBV11-3 to TRBJ2-1; unclear D gene. Trimming took off 5 bases at V and 7 bases at J, with 12 bases between the two ends. The CDR3 has 13 amino acids. CDR1 is SGHNT, CDR2 YENEEA, per germline. CDR3 amino acids: CASSPTSGNEQFL. CDR3 DNA sequence: TGTGCCAGCAGCCCCACATCTGGTAATGAGCAGTTCCTC.

Remarks on this clonotype: The junction does not match germline at one end; this may be a read error. The chain combines TRBV11-2 with TRBJ1-1, with no clear D. This CDR3 comprises 15 residues. Germline CDR1 and CDR2: SGHAT and FQNNGV. The CDR3 sequence is CPSSPVGQMNTEAFF. The CDR3 DNA reads as TGTCCCAGCAGCCCGGTCGGGCAGATGAACACTGAAGCTTTCTTT.

This clonotype was seen just once. This chain uses TRBV18 with TRBJ1-2, with D possibly TRBD1 on 5 matching bases. The CDR3 runs to 12 residues. Trimming pared 2 bases from V and 8 bases from J, leaving 9 bases between. Germline values: CDR1 KGHSH, CDR2 LQKENI. The DNA of the CDR3 is TGTGCCAGCTCACCAGGGGACCGCGGCTACACCTTC. Its translation is CASSPGDRGYTF.

Only a few counts were recorded for this clonotype. A much more abundant neighbour one base away suggests this may be a read error. The genes are TRBV6-1 and TRBJ1-3, with D possibly matching TRBD1 (6 bases). The CDR3 is made up of 13 amino acids. V lost 6 bases, J lost 2 bases, and 8 bases lay in between. The V gene's germline CDR1 is MNHNS and CDR2 SASEGT. CDR3 sequence reads: CASRDSPGNTIYF. CDR3 in DNA: TGTGCCAGCAGGGACAGCCCTGGAAACACCATATATTTT.

This clonotype has more than one count but fewer than ten. One base away lies a much larger clone, so this may be a sequencing read error. The chain recombines TRBV12-3 or TRBV12-4 with TRBJ2-7, with 16 bases that match TRBD2. There are 16 residues in the CDR3. The V gene end was trimmed by 8 bases and the J gene end by 6 bases; junction bases not matched to a gene: 10. The CDR3 sequence: CASGHGTSGGVSEQYF. The CDR3 DNA is TGTGCCAGCGGTCACGGGACTAGCGGGGGGGTTTCCGAGCAGTACTTC.

Worth noting for this clonotype: This CDR3 is missing its conserved last phenylalanine or tryptophan, likely due to a read error. The chain employs TRBV28 and TRBJ2-1; unclear D gene. Germline loops: CDR1 MDHEN, CDR2 SYDVKM. Deletions cut 4 bases from V and 0 bases from J, with 19 bases between. This CDR3 comprises 18 residues. The CDR3 spells CASSSPIAEMGSYNEQFL. The CDR3, as DNA: TGTGCCAGCAGTTCCCCCATAGCTGAGATGGGCTCCTACAATGAGCAGTTCTTA.

This chain joins TRBV2 and TRBJ2-5, with TRBD2 matching over 16 bases. The ends lost 4 bases at V and 4 bases at J; junction bases unmatched: 9. The CDR3 sequence is 18 residues long. Looked up from germline, CDR1 is SNHLY and CDR2 is FYNNEI. CDR3 in amino acids: CASSAGTSGGAWRETQYF. The CDR3 nucleotides read TGTGCCAGCAGTGCTGGGACTAGCGGGGGGGCTTGGCGAGAGACCCAGTACTTC.

This clonotype was seen just once. The CDR3 does not close with the conserved phenylalanine or tryptophan, likely indicating a read error. The chain carries TRBV12-3 or TRBV12-4 and TRBJ1-2; no reliable D call. The germline V and J ends were trimmed by 1 base and 7 bases, with 7 bases remaining between them. The CDR3 spans 12 residues. DNA of the CDR3: TGTGCCAGCAGTTTAGGAGGATTTGGCTACACCTTA. This encodes CASSLGGFGYTL.